This T cell receptor (beta chain) was sequenced during a study of CD8 T cells in ankylosing spondylitis. This CDR3 contains 16 residues. The V gene end was trimmed by 6 bases and the J gene end by 6 bases; junction bases not matched to a gene: 10. This clonotype was seen repeatedly, ten times or more. The target antigen is unknown. Points from the study as a whole: There was reportedly significant enrichment of clones that were disease-linked in matched ankylosing spondylitis synovial fluid.

TCRdb fed the 5' RACE reads into MiXCR, producing one record per CDR3 protein. The sample has 130,000 or so distinct CDR3 sequences, 7% seen once. The receptor was isolated from a male donor with ankylosing spondylitis or in good health (not recorded which). The sample taken for sequencing was blood, either unsorted or a sorted T cell fraction (not recorded which). This chain uses TRBV12-3 or TRBV12-4 with TRBJ2-1; 11 nucleotides agree with TRBD2. CDR3 nucleotide sequence: TGTGCCAGCAGCCAATTCCTAGCGGGGGGTAGCAATGAGCAGTTCTTC. This translates into CASSQFLAGGSNEQFF.